Below, 24 T cell receptor beta chains from the same sample are listed, as sequenced in a study of T cell repertoires in cytomegalovirus infection. TCRdb independently ran MiXCR on the reads; one entry per CDR3 protein. Here the sample spans around 490,000 distinct CDR3 sequences, 26% being singletons. Sequencing used PBMCs. The receptors come from a human donor in good health (CMV status not recorded). Some clones in this sample may be carry-over from other donors' samples.

The chain recombines TRBV5-4 with TRBJ2-1, with 10 bases that match TRBD2. This CDR3 contains 16 residues. Germline lookup yields CDR1 SGHNT and CDR2 YYREEE (reference sequence). V dropped 3 bases and J dropped 8; count of bases not matched to a gene: 11. DNA for the CDR3: TGTGCCAGCAGCTGGAGGCGGCCTAGCGGGAGTGATGAGCAGTTCTTC. Translating gives CASSWRRPSGSDEQFF.

The V call is TRBV7-2, the J call TRBJ2-7, with unresolved D. This CDR3 has 14 residues. Trimming stripped 4 bases from V and 0 bases from J, with 10 bases between. Germline V gene data show CDR1 as SGHTA and CDR2 as FQGNSA. The CDR3 coding sequence is TGTGCCAGCAGCTCTGGATATGCCTCCTACGAGCAGTACTTC. Its protein is CASSSGYASYEQYF. The variable domain in full, with the rest retrieved from reference TRBV7-2 and TRBJ2-7, is GAGVSQSPSNKVTEKGKDVELRCDPISGHTALYWYRQSLGQGLEFLIYFQGNSAPDKSGLPSDRFSAERTGGSVSTLTIQRTQQEDSAVYLCASSSGYASYEQYFGPGTRLTVT.

This clonotype was recorded a few times. The rearrangement uses TRBV19 and TRBJ1-1; 7 bases line up with TRBD1. The V and J ends lost 8 bases and 1 base, in that order; junction bases with no gene match: 10. The CDR3 runs to 15 residues. Per the germline V gene, CDR1 is LNHDA and CDR2 is SQIVND (reference sequence). The CDR3 nucleotides read TGTGCCAGTCGCCTCGACAGGGCCTGGAACACTGAAGCTTTCTTT. Protein product: CASRLDRAWNTEAFF. The entire variable domain, with the rest obtained from reference TRBV19 and TRBJ1-1, is as follows: DGGITQSPKYLFRKEGQNVTLSCEQNLNHDAMYWYRQDPGQGLRLIYYSQIVNDFQKGDIAEGYSVSREKKESFPLTVTSAQKNPTAFYLCASRLDRAWNTEAFFGQGTRLTVV.

On this clonotype itself: The junction does not match germline at one end; this may be a read error. This chain uses TRBV7-3 with TRBJ1-1; 9 bases are a match to TRBD1. The CDR3 is made up of 15 amino acids. Germline V gene lookup returns CDR1 SGHTA and CDR2 FQGTGA. CDR3 amino acids: CVSSLTTGGRTEAFF. CDR3 nucleotide sequence: TGTGTCAGCAGCTTAACTACAGGGGGCCGAACTGAAGCTTTCTTT.

The CDR3 region is CSARDGETNYGYTF. In DNA, the CDR3 is TGCAGTGCTAGAGACGGCGAGACAAACTATGGCTACACCTTC. V gene TRBV20-1 combines with J gene TRBJ1-2; D is unclear. Germline values: CDR1 DFQATT, CDR2 SNEGSKA (reference sequence). V dropped 0 bases and J dropped 2 bases, with 10 bases sitting between them. CDR3 length equals 14 residues.

The J gene is TRBJ1-6, the V gene TRBV12-3 or TRBV12-4; 7 nucleotides align to TRBD1. The V and J ends lost 5 bases and 7 bases, in that order; junction bases with no gene match: 5. There are 14 residues in the CDR3. CDR3 region: CASSTTGSNSPLHF. The CDR3 coding sequence is TGTGCCAGCAGTACGACAGGGTCGAATTCACCCCTCCACTTT.

A few counts support this clonotype. The rearrangement uses TRBV27 and TRBJ1-2; 9 bases agree with TRBD1. CDR1 is MNHEY, CDR2 SMNVEV, per germline (reference sequence). The CDR3 runs to 16 residues. Unmatched junction bases numbered 13, after V lost 4 bases and J lost 7 bases. The CDR3 loop is CASSSQPRDRVAGYTF. CDR3 bases: TGTGCCAGCAGTTCGCAGCCCCGGGACAGGGTAGCTGGCTACACCTTC.

The chain employs TRBV2 and TRBJ1-1; the D gene is possibly TRBD1 (5 bases). The CDR3 covers 13 residues. CDR1 is SNHLY and CDR2 is FYNNEI in the germline V gene. Trimming stripped 3 bases from V and 4 bases from J, with 9 bases between. The CDR3 sequence: CASSDGGVTEAFF. CDR3 nucleotide sequence: TGTGCCAGCAGTGACGGAGGGGTCACTGAAGCTTTCTTT.

In its sample, this clonotype was seen many times. V is TRBV7-2 and J is TRBJ1-3; D is unresolved. V was pared by 2 bases and J by 9 bases, with 5 bases between. Germline V gene lookup returns CDR1 SGHTA and CDR2 FQGNSA. The CDR3 runs to 11 residues. DNA for the CDR3: TGTGCCAGCAGCTTAAGTCCCACCATATATTTT. Protein sequence: CASSLSPTIYF.

The rearrangement uses TRBV2 and TRBJ1-6; D not certain. The V gene's germline CDR1 is SNHLY and CDR2 FYNNEI. CDR3 size: 12 residues. Trimming cost V 8 bases and J 11 bases, with 13 bases left between them. The CDR3 sequence: CASQTSSTPLHF. The CDR3 coding sequence is TGTGCCAGCCAGACCTCTTCAACACCCCTCCACTTT.

This clonotype showed up many times. V is TRBV7-2 and J is TRBJ2-2, with a possible D match to TRBD1 (5 bases). The germline CDR1 and CDR2 sequences are SGHTA and FQGNSA. Trimming left V 5 bases short and J 6 bases short, with 13 bases between. The CDR3 is 14 amino acids. The DNA of the CDR3 is TGTGCCAGCAGCCGATCAGGGTCCCCCGGGGAGCTGTTTTTT. The encoded protein is CASSRSGSPGELFF. Drawing the rest from reference TRBV7-2 and TRBJ2-2, the complete variable domain is GAGVSQSPSNKVTEKGKDVELRCDPISGHTALYWYRQSLGQGLEFLIYFQGNSAPDKSGLPSDRFSAERTGGSVSTLTIQRTQQEDSAVYLCASSRSGSPGELFFGEGSRLTVL.

The chain employs TRBV20-1 and TRBJ2-5, with D possibly called TRBD1 or TRBD2 (5 bases each). CDR1 and CDR2 (germline): DFQATT, SNEGSKA (reference sequence). This CDR3 region has 14 residues. V was pared by 0 bases and J by 1 base, with 9 bases between. CDR3 DNA: TGCAGTGCTAGAGATGAGGGGTTCCAAGAGACCCAGTACTTC. Amino acids: CSARDEGFQETQYF.

This clonotype was detected many times. The chain employs TRBV7-8 and TRBJ2-1; D is undetermined. This CDR3 contains 15 residues. V gave up 6 bases and J gave up 3 bases, with 15 bases separating them. Per the germline V gene, CDR1 is SGHVS and CDR2 is FQNEAQ. Here the CDR3 reads CASRNSIWVYNEQFF. The CDR3 nucleotides read TGTGCCAGCAGAAACAGCATCTGGGTCTACAATGAGCAGTTCTTC.

The chain links TRBV13 to TRBJ1-3; D remains ambiguous. With 3 bases removed from V and 0 bases from J, the gap between germline ends came to 9 bases. CDR3 size: 15 residues. Germline-derived CDR1 and CDR2 are PRHDT and FYEKMQ (reference sequence). CDR3 sequence reads: CASSFGQSSGNTIYF. DNA for the CDR3: TGTGCCAGCAGCTTCGGGCAGAGCTCTGGAAACACCATATATTTT. The full variable domain, rest sourced from reference TRBV13 and TRBJ1-3, is AAGVIQSPRHLIKEKRETATLKCYPIPRHDTVYWYQQGPGQDPQFLISFYEKMQSDKGSIPDRFSAQQFSDYHSELNMSSLELGDSALYFCASSFGQSSGNTIYFGEGSWLTVV.

The table lists this clonotype with a few counts. V usage is TRBV5-1 and J usage is TRBJ1-1; tentative D call: TRBD1 (6 bases). Trimming cost V 4 bases and J 1 base, with 17 bases left between them. The CDR3 is made up of 16 amino acids. Germline CDR1 reads SGHRS; CDR2 reads YFSETQ. CDR3: CASSIVQGRTNTEAFF. Here the CDR3 DNA reads TGCGCCAGCAGCATAGTACAGGGACGGACGAACACTGAAGCTTTCTTT.

The rearrangement links TRBV20-1 to TRBJ2-1, with TRBD2 as a possible D gene (5 bases). This CDR3 has 15 residues. Germline CDR1 DFQATT, CDR2 SNEGSKA (reference sequence). Trimming stripped 0 bases from V and 3 bases from J, with 12 bases between. CDR3 sequence (DNA): TGCAGTGCTAGAGATGACTATACCGGCTACAATGAGCAGTTCTTC. Translating it yields CSARDDYTGYNEQFF.

This clonotype was counted a single time. The V call is TRBV6-2 or TRBV6-3, the J call TRBJ1-1; perhaps TRBD1 as D (6 bases). CDR3 length: 15 residues. Germline loops: CDR1 MNHEY, CDR2 SVGEGT. Trimming cost V 5 bases and J 0 bases, with 13 bases left between them. This CDR3 reads CASSTGTYMNTEAFF. The CDR3, as DNA: TGTGCCAGCAGTACCGGGACATACATGAACACTGAAGCTTTCTTT.

This clonotype was found a few times. The chain is built from TRBV7-2 and TRBJ2-4; 7 bases agree with TRBD2. Germline V gives CDR1 SGHTA, CDR2 FQGNSA. V shed 2 bases and J 4 bases; nucleotides not matched to a gene: 11. This CDR3 spans 17 amino acids. CDR3 protein: CASSLRTGGQRKNIQYF. CDR3 nucleotide sequence: TGTGCCAGCAGCTTAAGGACGGGAGGCCAACGGAAAAACATTCAGTACTTC. Based on the CDR3 plus reference TRBV7-2 and TRBJ2-4, the full variable domain is GAGVSQSPSNKVTEKGKDVELRCDPISGHTALYWYRQSLGQGLEFLIYFQGNSAPDKSGLPSDRFSAERTGGSVSTLTIQRTQQEDSAVYLCASSLRTGGQRKNIQYFGAGTRLSVL.

V is TRBV7-6 and J is TRBJ1-2, with 8 bases that match TRBD1. This CDR3 contains 17 residues. Germline-derived CDR1 and CDR2 are SGHVS and FNYEAQ. V was clipped by 5 bases and J by 6 bases; unmatched bases: 17. The CDR3 coding sequence is TGTGCCAGCAGCGATAGGACAGGGAGGCTAATGTTTCATGGCTACACCTTC. This encodes CASSDRTGRLMFHGYTF.

At least ten counts were recorded for this clonotype. The V and J genes are TRBV7-2 and TRBJ2-3, with 8 bases matching TRBD1. Germline V gene lookup returns CDR1 SGHTA and CDR2 FQGNSA. The ends lost 2 bases at V and 3 bases at J; junction bases unmatched: 7. The CDR3 has 16 residues. The CDR3 coding sequence is TGTGCCAGCAGCTTACGGACAGGGAGTGTAACAGATACGCAGTATTTT. This encodes CASSLRTGSVTDTQYF.

This clonotype was recorded at least ten times. This sequence joins TRBV7-6 and TRBJ2-5; TRBD1 might be the D (5 bases). The germline gives CDR1 SGHVS, CDR2 FNYEAQ. The CDR3 sequence is 14 residues long. V was cut by 1 base and J by 0 bases, with 6 bases left in between. This CDR3 reads CASSLGQHQETQYF. In DNA, the CDR3 is TGTGCCAGCAGCTTAGGACAGCACCAAGAGACCCAGTACTTC.

This sequence joins TRBV6-2 or TRBV6-3 and TRBJ2-7; 9 bases line up with TRBD2. The CDR3 is 14 residues long. V was pared by 6 bases and J by 4 bases, with 7 bases of the junction left unmatched. Germline values: CDR1 MNHEY, CDR2 SVGEGT. For the CDR3, the DNA is TGTGCCAGCAGCCGACTAGCGGATCAATACGAGCAGTACTTC. Its translation: CASSRLADQYEQYF.

This chain connects TRBV7-6 to TRBJ2-5; D may be TRBD1 (6 bases). The germline gives CDR1 SGHVS, CDR2 FNYEAQ. This CDR3 spans 16 amino acids. V was pared by 1 base and J by 1 base, with 13 bases between. The CDR3 loop reads CASSLGRQGPQETQYF. In nucleotides, the CDR3 is TGTGCCAGCAGCTTAGGTCGGCAGGGGCCCCAAGAGACCCAGTACTTC.

The V gene is TRBV20-1, the J gene TRBJ2-1, with 11 bases matching TRBD2. J was trimmed by 9 bases and V by 6 bases; bases with no gene match: 7. Per the germline V gene, CDR1 is DFQATT and CDR2 is SNEGSKA (reference sequence). The CDR3 consists of 13 residues. The CDR3 DNA reads TGCAGTGCCACTAGCGGGAGTGGTAGTGAGCAGTTCTTC. Translation gives CSATSGSGSEQFF.